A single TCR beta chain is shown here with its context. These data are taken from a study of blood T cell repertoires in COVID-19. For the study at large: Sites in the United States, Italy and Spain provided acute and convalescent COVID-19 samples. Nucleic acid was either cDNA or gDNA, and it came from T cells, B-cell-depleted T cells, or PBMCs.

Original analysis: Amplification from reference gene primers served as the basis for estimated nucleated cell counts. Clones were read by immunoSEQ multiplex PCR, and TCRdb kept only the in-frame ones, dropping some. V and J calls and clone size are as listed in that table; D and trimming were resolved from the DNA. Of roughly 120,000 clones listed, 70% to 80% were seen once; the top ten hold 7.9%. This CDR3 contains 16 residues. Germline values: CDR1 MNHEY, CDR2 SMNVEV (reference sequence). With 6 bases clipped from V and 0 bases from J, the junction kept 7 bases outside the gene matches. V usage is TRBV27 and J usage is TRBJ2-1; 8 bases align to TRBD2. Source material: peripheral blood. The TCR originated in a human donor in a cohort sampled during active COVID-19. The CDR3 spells CASRRGGGSSYNEQFF. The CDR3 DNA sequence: TGTGCCAGCAGGCGAGGCGGGGGGAGCTCCTACAATGAGCAGTTCTTC.